Listed here are 26 T cell receptor beta chains from one sample, sequenced in a study of blood T cell repertoires in COVID-19. Method: immunoSEQ multiplex PCR; TCRdb's copy keeps in-frame clones and lacks some. The profile shows more than 45,000 clones, 83% of them singletons. Sequencing used peripheral blood. Every receptor here comes from a man older than 75 in a cohort sampled during active COVID-19.

A few counts support this clone. The V and J genes are TRBV15 and TRBJ2-5; D remains unclear. V was pared by 4 bases and J by 7 bases, with 10 bases between. The CDR3 has 12 amino acids. The V gene's germline CDR1 is LNHNV and CDR2 YYDKDF (reference sequence). The CDR3 region is CATSKGRGTQYF. The CDR3 DNA is TGTGCCACCAGCAAAGGCCGAGGGACCCAGTACTTC.

The gene calls are TRBV19 and TRBJ1-5; D not resolved. The CDR3 contains 18 residues. The ends were cut back, 3 bases at V and 0 bases at J, with 18 bases in the middle. Germline loops: CDR1 LNHDA, CDR2 SQIVND (reference sequence). The CDR3 is CASSIKARLPYSNQPQHF. The CDR3 DNA reads TGTGCCAGTAGTATTAAAGCTAGACTCCCCTATAGCAATCAGCCCCAGCATTTT.

This chain joins TRBV19 and TRBJ2-2; D unclear. CDR3 length: 14 amino acids. Germline V gives CDR1 LNHDA, CDR2 SQIVND (reference sequence). V dropped 7 bases and J dropped 0 bases, with 9 bases sitting between them. The CDR3, as DNA: TGTGCCAGTAAATTCACAGCGAACACCGGGGAGCTGTTTTTT. This translates into CASKFTANTGELFF. The complete variable domain, with remaining parts taken from reference TRBV19 and TRBJ2-2, reads DGGITQSPKYLFRKEGQNVTLSCEQNLNHDAMYWYRQDPGQGLRLIYYSQIVNDFQKGDIAEGYSVSREKKESFPLTVTSAQKNPTAFYLCASKFTANTGELFFGEGSRLTVL.

The J gene is TRBJ2-2, the V gene TRBV5-5, with D uncertain. CDR3 length equals 16 residues. Looked up from germline, CDR1 is SGHKS and CDR2 is YYEKEE (reference sequence). V was shortened by 4 bases and J by 1 base, with 14 bases between the two germline ends. The CDR3 reads CASSTLAEVNTGELFF. The CDR3 bases are TGTGCCAGCAGCACCCTCGCGGAAGTGAACACCGGGGAGCTGTTTTTT.

V and J are TRBV27 and TRBJ1-6; D unresolved. There are 10 residues in the CDR3. With 11 bases removed from V and 13 bases from J, the gap between germline ends came to 12 bases. Germline CDR1 MNHEY, CDR2 SMNVEV (reference sequence). CDR3: CARVSGPLHF. Here the CDR3 DNA reads TGTGCCCGAGTCTCGGGGCCCCTCCACTTT.

The V call is TRBV28, the J call TRBJ2-7; 7 bases agree with TRBD1. Unmatched junction bases numbered 5, after V lost 4 bases and J lost 2 bases. The germline gives CDR1 MDHEN, CDR2 SYDVKM. The CDR3 sequence is 14 residues long. DNA for the CDR3: TGTGCCAGCAGTTCCAGGGACAGAACCTACGAGCAGTACTTC. Residues: CASSSRDRTYEQYF.

The chain couples TRBV6-1 to TRBJ2-3; D gene ambiguous. This CDR3 is 10 amino acids long. Germline CDR1 is MNHNS and CDR2 is SASEGT. Trimming cost V 3 bases and J 8 bases, with 3 bases left between them. The CDR3 here is CASSESTQYF. The CDR3 DNA follows: TGTGCCAGCAGTGAGAGTACGCAGTATTTT.

This clone has just a few counts. This rearrangement joins TRBV4-1 to TRBJ2-7; D is possibly TRBD1 (5 bases). Germline V lookup: CDR1 MGHRA, CDR2 YSYEKL. V was pared by 1 base and J by 0 bases, with 10 bases between. CDR3 length equals 15 residues. The CDR3 sequence is CASSQGQGFSYEQYF. DNA of the CDR3: TGCGCCAGCAGCCAAGGCCAGGGATTCTCCTACGAGCAGTACTTC.

This sequence joins TRBV28 and TRBJ1-2; TRBD1 might be the D (5 bases). Germline CDR1 reads MDHEN; CDR2 reads SYDVKM. Trimming stripped 6 bases from V and 4 bases from J, with 15 bases between. There are 14 residues in the CDR3. This chain's CDR3 is CASRLSGRFYGYTF. For the CDR3, the DNA is TGTGCCAGCAGACTCTCAGGGCGTTTCTATGGCTACACCTTC.

V is TRBV5-1 and J is TRBJ2-1, with D uncertain. Trimming took 6 bases from V and 6 from J, leaving 10 bases between them. The germline V gene encodes CDR1 SGHRS and CDR2 YFSETQ. This CDR3 has 12 residues. In DNA form, the CDR3 reads TGCGCCAGCATGTTAGCTGGCAATGAGCAGTTCTTC. This translates into CASMLAGNEQFF.

The sample holds one count of this clone. This chain links TRBV6-2 or TRBV6-3 with TRBJ2-7; TRBD1 is a possible D gene (5 bases). The ends were cut back, 4 bases at V and 9 bases at J, with 25 bases in the middle. CDR3 length equals 16 residues. Germline V gene sequence: CDR1 MNHEY, CDR2 SVGEGT. The CDR3 bases are TGTGCCAGCAGTTGGGTCGACAGAGTTCTCTACGATGGGCAGTACTTC. Protein: CASSWVDRVLYDGQYF.

This clone was recorded a few times. The chain links TRBV7-9 to TRBJ2-7; 7 nucleotides line up with TRBD1. From germline, CDR1 is SEHNR and CDR2 FQNEAQ (reference sequence). The CDR3 spans 14 residues. The V and J ends lost 5 bases and 5 bases, in that order; junction bases with no gene match: 9. This CDR3 reads CASSTRQGSHEQYF. The CDR3 bases are TGTGCCAGCAGCACACGACAGGGAAGCCACGAGCAGTACTTC.

The count of this clone is one. The chain combines TRBV11-2 with TRBJ2-6, with D perhaps matching TRBD2 (5 bases). The CDR3 sequence is 15 residues long. Trimming took 3 bases from V and 2 from J, leaving 8 bases between them. Germline loops: CDR1 SGHAT, CDR2 FQNNGV. CDR3 sequence reads: CASSFRGPGANVLTF. The CDR3 DNA follows: TGTGCCAGCAGCTTTCGCGGGCCTGGGGCCAACGTCCTGACTTTC.

J is TRBJ1-1 and V is TRBV6-5, with 7 nucleotides matching TRBD1. The germline V gene has CDR1 MNHEY and CDR2 SVGAGI. This CDR3 has 15 residues. After removal of 5 bases from V and 4 bases from J, the junction contained 10 bases not matched to a gene. This CDR3 reads CASSTPQGKGTEAFF. The CDR3 DNA reads TGTGCCAGCAGTACCCCACAGGGGAAGGGCACTGAAGCTTTCTTT.

V usage is TRBV11-2 and J usage is TRBJ2-7; D might be TRBD2 (6 bases). This CDR3 is 15 amino acids long. V gave up 5 bases and J gave up 0 bases, with 14 bases separating them. Germline V gene lookup returns CDR1 SGHAT and CDR2 FQNNGV. The CDR3 sequence: CASSASLAHSYEQYF. The CDR3 DNA reads as TGTGCCAGCAGCGCCTCTCTAGCGCACTCCTACGAGCAGTACTTC.

This clone is medium-sized by share. The chain uses TRBV28 and TRBJ1-6, with TRBD1 matching over 7 bases. V lost 10 bases, J lost 8 bases, and 2 bases stayed unmatched. The CDR3 extends over 11 amino acids. Germline V gene sequence: CDR1 MDHEN, CDR2 SYDVKM. The CDR3 is CATQGDSPLHF. The DNA for the CDR3 is TGTGCCACCCAGGGGGATTCACCCCTCCACTTT.

This sequence joins TRBV4-3 and TRBJ2-1, with 11 bases identical to TRBD2. The CDR3 covers 16 residues. J lost 9 bases, V lost 4 bases, and 11 bases had no gene match. The germline gives CDR1 LGHNA, CDR2 YSLEER. CDR3 coding DNA: TGCGCCAGCAGCCCAACCGGGACTAGCGGTCCAGGTGAGCAGTTCTTC. It encodes CASSPTGTSGPGEQFF.

This chain connects TRBV10-3 to TRBJ1-1; TRBD1 matches at 7 bases. The ends lost 0 bases at V and 7 bases at J; junction bases unmatched: 5. The CDR3 loop spans 14 amino acids. Germline CDR1 ENHRY, CDR2 SYGVKD. The CDR3 sequence: CAISESLQGSEAFF. CDR3 sequence (DNA): TGTGCCATCAGTGAGTCTCTACAGGGGAGTGAAGCTTTCTTT.

V gene TRBV9 combines with J gene TRBJ1-6; the D is unclear. The CDR3 sequence is 14 residues long. The V end was cut by 0 bases, the J end by 5 bases, with 6 bases between. Germline V gene data show CDR1 as SGDLS and CDR2 as YYNGEE. CDR3 sequence (DNA): TGTGCCAGCAGCGTAGGCACAGATAATTCACCCCTCCACTTT. The encoded protein is CASSVGTDNSPLHF.

This chain joins TRBV15 and TRBJ1-6, with 8 nucleotides matching TRBD1. The V and J ends lost 2 bases and 9 bases, in that order; junction bases with no gene match: 3. The CDR3 has 14 amino acids. In germline, CDR1 is LNHNV, CDR2 YYDKDF (reference sequence). The CDR3 reads CATSRQGAVSPLHF. The CDR3 DNA follows: TGTGCCACCAGCAGACAGGGGGCCGTTTCACCCCTCCACTTT.

The chain has TRBV28 and TRBJ2-7; D is ambiguous. There are 14 residues in the CDR3. Germline-derived CDR1 and CDR2 are MDHEN and SYDVKM. V was shortened by 6 bases and J by 0 bases, with 12 bases between the two germline ends. CDR3 DNA: TGTGCCAGCAGGTCCGCGCTGAGCTCCTACGAGCAGTACTTC. Translation: CASRSALSSYEQYF.

This clone was recorded a few times. The chain joins TRBV2 to TRBJ2-7; 9 bases align to TRBD2. V lost 6 bases and J lost 0; bases outside the gene matches: 9. The V gene's germline CDR1 is SNHLY and CDR2 FYNNEI. CDR3 length: 16 residues. CDR3 amino acids: CASRSSGVRPSYEQYF. In nucleotides, the CDR3 is TGTGCCAGCAGGTCTAGCGGGGTACGTCCCTCCTACGAGCAGTACTTC.

The chain combines TRBV28 with TRBJ2-2; tentatively, D is TRBD2 (6 bases). The V gene's germline CDR1 is MDHEN and CDR2 SYDVKM. V was pared by 6 bases and J by 1 base, with 15 bases between. This CDR3 contains 16 residues. The CDR3 region is CASRTGRGLNTGELFF. For the CDR3, the DNA is TGTGCCAGCAGGACCGGGAGAGGGTTGAACACCGGGGAGCTGTTTTTT.

The chain recombines TRBV2 with TRBJ1-5; D gene ambiguous. The CDR3 has 13 amino acids. CDR1 is SNHLY, CDR2 FYNNEI, per germline. V was pared by 7 bases and J by 3 bases, with 10 bases between. In nucleotides, the CDR3 is TGTGCCAGCACCCGGGTCCTCAATCAGCCCCAGCATTTT. This encodes CASTRVLNQPQHF.

The chain uses TRBV28 and TRBJ1-5; 9 nucleotides agree with TRBD1. Germline V gene sequence: CDR1 MDHEN, CDR2 SYDVKM. The CDR3 loop spans 15 amino acids. J was trimmed by 6 bases and V by 5 bases; bases with no gene match: 8. The CDR3 spells CASSTRQGDGQPQHF. The CDR3 DNA sequence: TGTGCCAGCAGTACAAGACAGGGGGATGGTCAGCCCCAGCATTTT.

The rearrangement uses TRBV3-1 (or the pseudogene TRBV3-2) and TRBJ1-1; D may be TRBD1 (5 bases). The CDR3 runs to 15 residues. Trimming took off 4 bases at V and 1 base at J, with 13 bases between the two ends. Germline assignment: CDR1 LGHDT and CDR2 YNNKEL (reference sequence). The CDR3 DNA sequence: TGTGCCAGCAGCCCCCGCTGGGGGGGGAACACTGAAGCTTTCTTT. This codes for CASSPRWGGNTEAFF.